This T cell receptor beta chain is drawn from a study of technical replicates of blood from a few donors. Looked up from germline, CDR1 is SGDLS and CDR2 is YYNGEE. V was pared by 3 bases and J by 1 base, with 0 bases of the junction left unmatched. This CDR3 is 15 amino acids long. Clones were read by immunoSEQ multiplex PCR, and TCRdb kept only the in-frame ones, dropping some. In the table there are approximately 81,000 clones, roughly four fifths of which are singletons. The chain combines TRBV9 with TRBJ2-2, with 10 bases fitting TRBD2. The sample comprised PBMCs. This TCR was sampled from a human donor in good health. Some clones in this sample may be carry-over from other donors' samples. The CDR3 loop is CASSASGGNTGELFF. CDR3 nucleotides: TGTGCCAGCAGCGCTAGCGGGGGGAACACCGGGGAGCTGTTTTTT.